This T cell receptor beta chain is drawn from a study of response to subunit inactivated influenza vaccine. With V trimmed by 4 bases and J by 4 bases, 5 bases remained unmatched. In germline, CDR1 is SGHDT, CDR2 YYEEEE. The CDR3 spans 15 residues. This clonotype was counted a few times. TCRdb called the RT-PCR reads again in MiXCR, with one record for every CDR3 protein. The repertoire consists of about 540,000 distinct CDR3 sequences, with under 25% occurring once and the leading ten covering approximately 2.9%. The same data also contributed to another study, on T cells expressing NK-cell markers. According to that study: As the method of synthesis, 5'RACE template switching with UMIs yielded TCR beta cDNA. The TCR beta repertoires originated in sorted CD3+CD56+NKG2C+, CD3+CD56+NKG2C- and CD3+CD56-NKG2C+ T cells.

The material was CD4+ T cells sorted from PBMCs, obtained less than 13 days after vaccination. This TCR came from a man in his forties or fifties who received an inactivated influenza vaccine. The chain is built from TRBV5-6 and TRBJ1-3; 10 nucleotides align to TRBD1. CDR3 amino acids: CASSVGQGLGNTIYF. The CDR3 nucleotides read TGTGCCAGCAGCGTGGGACAGGGGCTCGGAAACACCATATATTTT.